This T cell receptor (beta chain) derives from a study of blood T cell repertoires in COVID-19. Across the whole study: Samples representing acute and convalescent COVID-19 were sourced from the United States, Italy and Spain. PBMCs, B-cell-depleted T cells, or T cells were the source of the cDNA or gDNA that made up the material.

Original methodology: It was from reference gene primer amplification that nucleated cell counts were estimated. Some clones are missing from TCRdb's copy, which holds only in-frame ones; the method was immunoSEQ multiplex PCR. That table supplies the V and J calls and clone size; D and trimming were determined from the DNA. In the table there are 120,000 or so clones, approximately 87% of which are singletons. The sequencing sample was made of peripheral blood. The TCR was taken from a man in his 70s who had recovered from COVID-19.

This CDR3 reads CASSQLGTSNTEAFF. CDR3 bases: TGTGCCAGCAGTCAACTGGGGACAAGTAACACTGAAGCTTTCTTT. This chain uses TRBV6-5 with TRBJ1-1, with D possibly matching TRBD1 (6 bases). V was shortened by 5 bases and J by 2 bases, with 15 bases between the two germline ends. Germline CDR1 is MNHEY and CDR2 is SVGAGI. The length of the CDR3 is 15 residues.